The 12 T cell receptor beta chains below come from one sample, sequenced in a study of T cells in Graves' hyperthyroidism and ophthalmopathy. The CDR3 regions of TCR beta were amplified from RNA transcripts. Researchers ran a first-round RT-PCR on the TCR CDR3 using the HTBI primer set. MiXCR was run by TCRdb on the multiplex PCR reads, yielding one entry per CDR3 protein. The sample lists fewer than 750,000 distinct CDR3 sequences; around 45% were seen once. The sequenced material came from peripheral blood or thyroid tissue (not recorded which). These receptors all stem from a young woman with Graves' hyperthyroidism.

The chain links TRBV27 to TRBJ2-2; D perhaps matches TRBD2 (5 bases). The CDR3 extends over 16 amino acids. Trimming pared 5 bases from V and 5 bases from J, leaving 18 bases between. Germline CDR1 MNHEY, CDR2 SMNVEV (reference sequence). The CDR3 is CASSKLVGARTGELFF. DNA of the CDR3: TGTGCCAGCAGTAAACTCGTGGGAGCGCGAACCGGGGAGCTGTTTTTT.

The chain links TRBV29-1 to TRBJ1-2, with D perhaps matching TRBD1 (5 bases). CDR1 is SQVTM and CDR2 is ANQGSEA in the germline V gene. The V gene lost 4 bases and the J gene lost 3 bases, with 9 bases spanning the gap. This CDR3 region has 12 residues. CDR3 loop: CSVVGGDYGYTF. The CDR3 DNA reads TGCAGCGTTGTGGGGGGTGACTATGGCTACACCTTC.

V and J are TRBV10-3 and TRBJ1-2; D is possibly TRBD1 (6 bases). CDR3 length: 15 amino acids. Looked up from germline, CDR1 is ENHRY and CDR2 is SYGVKD. Between the trimmed V and J ends, which lost 1 base and 4 bases, there was a span of 13 bases. In nucleotides, the CDR3 is TGTGCCATCAGTGAGTTCGGGACAATGGGCTATGGCTACACCTTC. Encoded protein: CAISEFGTMGYGYTF.

The genes are TRBV7-3 and TRBJ2-3; D not resolved. Germline lookup yields CDR1 SGHTA and CDR2 FQGTGA. V dropped 1 base and J dropped 6 bases, with 8 bases sitting between them. The CDR3 runs 13 residues. CDR3 loop: CASSLIGRDTQYF. In DNA form, the CDR3 reads TGTGCCAGCAGCTTAATCGGGCGGGATACGCAGTATTTT.

The rearrangement links TRBV7-9 to TRBJ1-4; 7 bases align to TRBD1. Germline V gene data show CDR1 as SEHNR and CDR2 as FQNEAQ (reference sequence). Losses at the gene ends were 2 bases for V and 6 bases for J; bases not matched to a gene: 3. The CDR3 contains 14 residues. The CDR3 nucleotides are TGTGCCAGCAGCTTAATGGGGACAGATGAAAAACTGTTTTTT. Translated, it gives CASSLMGTDEKLFF.

The J gene is TRBJ1-1, the V gene TRBV20-1; a weak D match, TRBD1 (6 bases). This CDR3 spans 16 amino acids. Trimming stripped 4 bases from V and 11 bases from J, with 29 bases between. Germline V lookup: CDR1 DFQATT, CDR2 SNEGSKA (reference sequence). For the CDR3, the DNA is TGCAGTGCTACTTCTTTACCGGGACACCCTAAGGAGGACGCTTTCTTT. This sequence encodes CSATSLPGHPKEDAFF.

The J gene is TRBJ1-5, the V gene TRBV5-1; perhaps TRBD1 as D (5 bases). Trimming left V 4 bases short and J 3 bases short, with 11 bases between. This CDR3 is 14 amino acids long. The germline CDR1 and CDR2 sequences are SGHRS and YFSETQ. CDR3 DNA: TGCGCCAGCAGCCCAAGACAGTACAATCAGCCCCAGCATTTT. Translated, it gives CASSPRQYNQPQHF.

The J gene is TRBJ1-2, the V gene TRBV7-9; D not resolved. This CDR3 is 15 amino acids long. V dropped 4 bases and J dropped 3 bases, with 15 bases sitting between them. Germline V CDR1 and CDR2: SEHNR, FQNEAQ (reference sequence). Here the CDR3 DNA reads TGTGCCAGCAGCTCGACGACTAGCGGGGACTATGGCTACACCTTC. Encoded protein: CASSSTTSGDYGYTF.

This clonotype was recorded once. This CDR3 reads CASSLVDRGSEAFF. The CDR3 nucleotides read TGTGCCAGCAGCCTAGTGGACAGGGGGTCTGAAGCTTTCTTT. J is TRBJ1-1 and V is TRBV7-2; 10 positions match TRBD1. V lost 5 bases, J lost 6 bases, and 6 bases stayed unmatched. Germline assignment: CDR1 SGHTA and CDR2 FQGNSA. CDR3 length: 14 amino acids.

V and J are TRBV20-1 and TRBJ2-5; 7 nucleotides line up with TRBD2. V lost 3 bases, J lost 9 bases, and 16 bases stayed unmatched. Germline V lookup: CDR1 DFQATT, CDR2 SNEGSKA (reference sequence). This CDR3 is built from 15 residues. CDR3 sequence: CSASSRGGDHQPQYF. The CDR3 bases are TGCAGTGCTAGTTCCCGGGGAGGGGACCACCAGCCCCAGTACTTC.

This clonotype was recorded only once. The limits of the CDR3 on the DNA are not certain, so only TCRdb's listed CDR3 is given. This chain joins TRBV14 and TRBJ2-7; TRBD2, the table's D call, lacks a check against the DNA. Germline values: CDR1 SGHDN, CDR2 FVKESK. From its first to its last residue, the CDR3 has 13 amino acids. CDR3 loop: CASSSDFRGEQYF.

The rearrangement links TRBV10-3 to TRBJ1-2, with 7 positions matching TRBD1. Germline V gives CDR1 ENHRY, CDR2 SYGVKD. CDR3 length: 12 residues. The junction had 0 bases not matched to a gene; V was cut back by 4 bases and J by 4 bases. This chain's CDR3 is CAISGDSYGYTF. CDR3 DNA: TGTGCCATCAGTGGGGACAGCTATGGCTACACCTTC.